One and the same sample provided the 24 T cell receptor beta chains below, sequenced in a study of cytomegalovirus exposure and HLA in healthy donors. The PCR used 60 Vbeta and 13 Jbeta primers. Generated by immunoSEQ multiplex PCR, the TCRdb table keeps only in-frame clones and is missing some. The repertoire holds roughly 100,000 clones, with 60% to 75% as singletons. The sample taken for sequencing was PBMCs. Source of these receptors: a woman aged 40 to 50 in good health and CMV-seronegative.

The chain carries TRBV7-9 and TRBJ1-2; 8 bases match TRBD1. In germline, CDR1 is SEHNR, CDR2 FQNEAQ (reference sequence). The CDR3 is made up of 13 amino acids. V lost 5 bases to trimming and J lost 8 bases; unmatched junction nucleotides: 7. The CDR3 DNA sequence: TGTGCCAGCAGCCTGAACAGGGGGAGCGGCTACACCTTC. Its translation: CASSLNRGSGYTF.

The gene calls are TRBV9 and TRBJ2-2, with TRBD2 as a possible D gene (6 bases). CDR3 size: 17 residues. Germline V gives CDR1 SGDLS, CDR2 YYNGEE. The V and J ends lost 2 bases and 1 base respectively, with 15 bases between them. CDR3 sequence reads: CASSVLENGGNTGELFF. CDR3 sequence (DNA): TGTGCCAGCAGCGTCCTTGAAAACGGGGGGAACACCGGGGAGCTGTTTTTT.

This rearrangement joins TRBV28 to TRBJ1-5, with D possibly matching TRBD1 (6 bases). The germline CDR1 and CDR2 sequences are MDHEN and SYDVKM. Trimming removed 1 base from V and 7 bases from J, with 20 bases in between. The CDR3 covers 17 residues. In nucleotides, the CDR3 is TGTGCCAGCAGTTTATCCCCACAACAGGGTGGGGTCCAGCCCCAGCATTTT. Protein: CASSLSPQQGGVQPQHF. The entire variable domain, with the rest obtained from reference TRBV28 and TRBJ1-5, is as follows: DVKVTQSSRYLVKRTGEKVFLECVQDMDHENMFWYRQDPGLGLRLIYFSYDVKMKEKGDIPEGYSVSREKKERFSLILESASTNQTSMYLCASSLSPQQGGVQPQHFGDGTRLSIL.

This chain connects TRBV2 to TRBJ2-1, with TRBD2 matching 10 bases. From germline, CDR1 is SNHLY and CDR2 FYNNEI. The CDR3 has 17 amino acids. After removal of 10 bases from V and 1 base from J, the junction contained 13 bases not matched to a gene. CDR3 in amino acids: CATMGSGRALSYNEQFF. The CDR3 DNA reads as TGTGCCACAATGGGGAGCGGGAGGGCCTTGTCCTACAATGAGCAGTTCTTC.

V and J are TRBV6-1 and TRBJ1-2; TRBD1 aligns across 11 bases. V was clipped by 1 base and J by 2 bases; unmatched bases: 0. CDR3 length: 15 amino acids. Germline V gene data show CDR1 as MNHNS and CDR2 as SASEGT. In DNA form, the CDR3 reads TGTGCCAGCAGTGAAGGGACAGGGGGCAACTATGGCTACACCTTC. It is translated as CASSEGTGGNYGYTF.

In its sample, this clone was seen a few times. This chain uses TRBV10-3 with TRBJ1-5, with D hard to call. The CDR3 consists of 15 residues. Germline CDR1 and CDR2: ENHRY and SYGVKD. Trimming removed 2 bases at V and 1 base at J, with 9 bases between. CDR3 in DNA: TGTGCCATCAGTGAGGGCGGTTTGAGCAATCAGCCCCAGCATTTT. Its protein is CAISEGGLSNQPQHF.

The chain combines TRBV13 with TRBJ2-2, with 11 bases lining up with TRBD2. This CDR3 has 18 residues. Germline values: CDR1 PRHDT, CDR2 FYEKMQ (reference sequence). V was clipped by 5 bases and J by 4 bases; unmatched bases: 12. The CDR3 DNA is TGTGCCAGCAGCAGCCCGGGACTAGCGGCTATAATCACCGGGGAGCTGTTTTTT. It translates to CASSSPGLAAIITGELFF.

This chain joins TRBV29-1 and TRBJ2-2; D perhaps matches TRBD1 (6 bases). The CDR3 sequence is 12 residues long. The V and J ends lost 7 bases and 6 bases respectively, with 12 bases between them. The germline CDR1 and CDR2 sequences are SQVTM and ANQGSEA. CDR3 sequence: CSAHPGAGELFF. The DNA of the CDR3 is TGCAGCGCCCACCCAGGGGCCGGGGAGCTGTTTTTT.

The V and J genes are TRBV6-6 and TRBJ2-7, with 8 positions matching TRBD1. The CDR3 is 14 amino acids. V lost 7 bases and J lost 4; bases outside the gene matches: 9. In germline, CDR1 is MNHNY, CDR2 SVGAGI (reference sequence). CDR3 sequence reads: CASTLTQGAYEQYF. In nucleotides, the CDR3 is TGTGCCAGCACCCTTACCCAGGGGGCGTACGAGCAGTACTTC.

This rearrangement joins TRBV2 to TRBJ2-5; 10 bases map to TRBD2. This CDR3 is built from 14 residues. With V trimmed by 6 bases and J by 2 bases, 3 bases remained unmatched. Germline lookup yields CDR1 SNHLY and CDR2 FYNNEI. CDR3 in DNA: TGTGCCAGCAGATTTAGCGGGGGGCAAGAGACCCAGTACTTC. As protein: CASRFSGGQETQYF. Based on the CDR3 plus reference TRBV2 and TRBJ2-5, the full variable domain is EPEVTQTPSHQVTQMGQEVILRCVPISNHLYFYWYRQILGQKVEFLVSFYNNEISEKSEIFDDQFSVERPDGSNFTLKIRSTKLEDSAMYFCASRFSGGQETQYFGPGTRLLVL.

This rearrangement joins TRBV4-3 to TRBJ2-4; TRBD1 agrees at 8 bases. The CDR3 covers 17 residues. The germline V gene encodes CDR1 LGHNA and CDR2 YSLEER. V was clipped by 0 bases and J by 0 bases; unmatched bases: 4. The DNA for the CDR3 is TGCGCCAGCAGCCAAGATCCAGGGGGCCTAGCCAAAAACATTCAGTACTTC. It codes for CASSQDPGGLAKNIQYF.

This clone was counted only a few times. This chain joins TRBV6-1 and TRBJ2-7; D uncertain. The CDR3 runs 14 residues. Germline CDR1 reads MNHNS; CDR2 reads SASEGT. V lost 1 base and J 4 bases, leaving 11 bases between the germline ends. CDR3 sequence: CASSEGWASYEQYF. DNA of the CDR3: TGTGCCAGCAGTGAAGGTTGGGCTTCGTACGAGCAGTACTTC.

The chain carries TRBV7-2 and TRBJ1-2, with 8 bases fitting TRBD1. The V gene end was trimmed by 5 bases and the J gene end by 6 bases; junction bases not matched to a gene: 11. Germline values: CDR1 SGHTA, CDR2 FQGNSA. The CDR3 consists of 15 residues. The CDR3 region has the DNA TGTGCCAGCAGCCCCGGGGGGCCGACAGGGGATGGCTACACCTTC. Its protein is CASSPGGPTGDGYTF.

The V gene is TRBV27, the J gene TRBJ1-4, with TRBD1 matching 9 bases. The CDR3 totals 14 residues. V lost 6 bases and J lost 10; bases outside the gene matches: 9. CDR1 and CDR2 (germline): MNHEY, SMNVEV (reference sequence). The CDR3 sequence is CASRTGQGGGKLFF. The CDR3 coding sequence is TGTGCCAGCAGGACGGGACAGGGAGGCGGAAAACTGTTTTTT.

CDR3 loop: CASSPRTGGDYGYTF. In DNA, the CDR3 is TGTGCCAGCAGCCCGAGGACAGGGGGCGACTATGGCTACACCTTC. The rearrangement uses TRBV9 and TRBJ1-2; 11 positions agree with TRBD1. Germline V gives CDR1 SGDLS, CDR2 YYNGEE. This CDR3 comprises 15 residues. Trimming removed 4 bases from V and 3 bases from J; junction bases left unmatched: 5.

This chain uses TRBV5-5 with TRBJ2-7; no clear D. The CDR3 is 12 residues long. The V gene lost 2 bases and the J gene lost 4 bases, with 7 bases spanning the gap. Germline V gives CDR1 SGHKS, CDR2 YYEKEE (reference sequence). In DNA, the CDR3 is TGTGCCAGCAGCTTTGACTTTTACGAGCAGTACTTC. Amino acid sequence: CASSFDFYEQYF.

In this sample, this clone turned up a few times. The rearrangement uses TRBV11-1 and TRBJ1-2, with no clear D. The CDR3 runs 13 residues. The V gene's germline CDR1 is SGHAT and CDR2 FQDESV (reference sequence). Trimming removed 4 bases at V and 0 bases at J, with 6 bases between. The CDR3 is CASSSHTNYGYTF. The CDR3, as DNA: TGTGCCAGCAGCTCACATACTAACTATGGCTACACCTTC.

This clone showed up just a few times. V usage is TRBV30 and J usage is TRBJ2-1, with 8 nucleotides matching TRBD1. The V gene end was trimmed by 5 bases and the J gene end by 3 bases; junction bases not matched to a gene: 6. The V gene's germline CDR1 is GTSNPN and CDR2 SVGIG (reference sequence). The CDR3 spans 14 residues. The CDR3 DNA follows: TGTGCCTGGGCGGACAGGGCTTTCTACAATGAGCAGTTCTTC. Protein sequence: CAWADRAFYNEQFF. Supplemented by reference TRBV30 and TRBJ2-1, the full variable domain reads SQTIHQWPATLVQPVGSPLSLECTVEGTSNPNLYWYRQAAGRGLQLLFYSVGIGQISSEVPQNLSASRPQDRQFILSSKKLLLSDSGFYLCAWADRAFYNEQFFGPGTRLTVL.

The rearrangement joins TRBV9 to TRBJ1-6, with 9 bases matching TRBD1. The V and J ends lost 4 bases and 6 bases, in that order; junction bases with no gene match: 5. This CDR3 has 15 amino acids. Germline CDR1 is SGDLS and CDR2 is YYNGEE. This CDR3 reads CASSPQGARNSPLHF. Written as DNA, the CDR3 is TGTGCCAGCAGCCCACAGGGGGCGCGTAATTCACCCCTCCACTTT.

This clone appeared once. The V and J genes are TRBV7-9 and TRBJ2-7; maybe TRBD2 (7 bases). This CDR3 spans 16 amino acids. Germline assignment: CDR1 SEHNR and CDR2 FQNEAQ (reference sequence). Trimming stripped 0 bases from V and 0 bases from J, with 12 bases between. The CDR3 DNA reads TGTGCCAGCAGCTTAGCAGGGGGGGCGAGCTCCTACGAGCAGTACTTC. Its translation: CASSLAGGASSYEQYF.

The CDR3 DNA reads as TGTGCCAGCAGTTTTGGACAGTCCGGAAACACCATATATTTT. Translated: CASSFGQSGNTIYF. The chain recombines TRBV6-5 with TRBJ1-3; weak D call: TRBD1 (6 bases). The CDR3 contains 14 residues. Trimming removed 4 bases from V and 4 bases from J, with 11 bases in between. From germline, CDR1 is MNHEY and CDR2 SVGAGI.

This chain joins TRBV18 and TRBJ2-1; TRBD1 matches 7 bases. The CDR3 covers 15 residues. Trimming took 3 bases from V and 8 from J; bases not matched to a gene: 10. From germline, CDR1 is KGHSH and CDR2 LQKENI. The CDR3 DNA reads as TGTGCCAGCTCACCGACAGGGTTTTCCGGGGATGAGCAGTTCTTC. Encoded protein: CASSPTGFSGDEQFF. Variable domain in full (rest from reference TRBV18 and TRBJ2-1): NAGVMQNPRHLVRRRGQEARLRCSPMKGHSHVYWYRQLPEEGLKFMVYLQKENIIDESGMPKERFSAEFPKEGPSILRIQQVVRGDSAAYFCASSPTGFSGDEQFFGPGTRLTVL.

The chain joins TRBV19 to TRBJ1-4; D call uncertain. With 9 bases removed from V and 5 bases from J, the gap between germline ends came to 22 bases. The CDR3 spans 16 residues. CDR1 is LNHDA, CDR2 SQIVND, per germline (reference sequence). CDR3 sequence: CASINRGEGANEKLFF. CDR3 sequence (DNA): TGTGCCAGCATAAACAGAGGAGAGGGAGCAAATGAAAAACTGTTTTTT.

The chain is built from TRBV11-1 and TRBJ2-3; 7 positions agree with TRBD2. The CDR3 consists of 15 residues. The germline V gene encodes CDR1 SGHAT and CDR2 FQDESV (reference sequence). After removal of 4 bases from V and 1 base from J, the junction contained 5 bases not matched to a gene. The CDR3, as DNA: TGTGCCAGCAGCTGGGGGGGGATCGGCACAGATACGCAGTATTTT. This gives the protein CASSWGGIGTDTQYF.